Listed below are T cell receptor beta chains from one sample, sequenced in a study of blood T cell repertoires in COVID-19. TCRdb's table, derived via immunoSEQ multiplex PCR, lists solely in-frame clones and lacks some. This sample has approximately 180,000 clones; about 85% occur once, and the top ten carry 6.2%. The material sequenced was PBMCs or T cells enriched from blood (not recorded which). The receptors stem from a man aged 35 to 55 who had recovered from COVID-19. The conserved cysteine and the conserved F or W are not part of the CDR3 here.

V,J,CDR3
TRBV29-1,TRBJ1-2,SVGDRGGGYT
TRBV28,TRBJ2-3,ASSASGRLADTQY
TRBV7-9,TRBJ1-2,ASTLGRAMESGGYT
TRBV19,TRBJ1-1,ASNGQGLGYTEAF
TRBV7-9,TRBJ1-4,ASSFIGGWAEKLF
TRBV27,TRBJ1-1,ASSSPPATGDTEAF
TRBV5-1,TRBJ2-7,ASTNYPNSAEQY
TRBV14,TRBJ2-1,ASSQDPRAGGPNEQF
TRBV18,TRBJ2-7,ASSTSGTGVAQY
TRBV27,TRBJ1-5,ASSSFEGPQH
TRBV18,TRBJ2-1,ASSPRTSADNEQF
TRBV10-3,TRBJ2-5,AARGEETQY